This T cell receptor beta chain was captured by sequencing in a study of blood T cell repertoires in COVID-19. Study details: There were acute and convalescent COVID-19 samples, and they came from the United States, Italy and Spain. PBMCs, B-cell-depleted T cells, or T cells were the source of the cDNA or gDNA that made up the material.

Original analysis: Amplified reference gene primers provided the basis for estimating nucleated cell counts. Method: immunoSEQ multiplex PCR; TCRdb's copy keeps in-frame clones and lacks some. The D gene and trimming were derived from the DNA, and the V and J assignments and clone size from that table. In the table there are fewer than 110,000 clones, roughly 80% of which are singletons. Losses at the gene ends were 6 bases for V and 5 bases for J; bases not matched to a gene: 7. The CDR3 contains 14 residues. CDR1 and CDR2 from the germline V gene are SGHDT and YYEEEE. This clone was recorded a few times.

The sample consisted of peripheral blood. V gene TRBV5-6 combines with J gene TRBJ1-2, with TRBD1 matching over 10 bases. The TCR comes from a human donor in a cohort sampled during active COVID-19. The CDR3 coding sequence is TGTGCCAGCATCTTCGGACAGGGGGTTTATGGCTACACCTTC. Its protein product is CASIFGQGVYGYTF. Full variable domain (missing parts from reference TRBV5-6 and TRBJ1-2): DAGVTQSPTHLIKTRGQQVTLRCSPKSGHDTVSWYQQALGQGPQFIFQYYEEEERQRGNFPDRFSGHQFPNYSSELNVNALLLGDSALYLCASIFGQGVYGYTFGSGTRLTVV.